The 31 T cell receptor beta chains below come from one sample, sequenced in a study of T-cell reconstitution after alpha-beta-depleted transplantation in children. Unique molecular identifiers were incorporated into the prepared TCRbeta library. TCRdb called the PCR reads again in MiXCR, with one record for every CDR3 protein. Of about 230,000 distinct CDR3 sequences detected, about a tenth appear once; the ten largest clones hold under 30%. Sequenced here: PBMCs, sampled before TCRalphabeta/CD19-depleted stem cell transplant. The source is a child younger than two with acute myeloid leukemia, due to receive a stem cell transplant.

The chain joins TRBV19 to TRBJ2-1; D may be TRBD1 or TRBD2 (6 bases each). The V end was cut by 3 bases, the J end by 3 bases, with 24 bases between. The CDR3 spans 19 residues. Per the germline V gene, CDR1 is LNHDA and CDR2 is SQIVND (reference sequence). For the CDR3, the DNA is TGTGCCAGTAGTATTCGTGGGGGCGCTGGGGGAGCGGGCTACAATGAGCAGTTCTTC. Its protein product is CASSIRGGAGGAGYNEQFF.

V gene TRBV5-6 combines with J gene TRBJ1-4; TRBD1 might be the D (6 bases). Germline CDR1 SGHDT, CDR2 YYEEEE. V lost 4 bases and J lost 14, with 18 bases in between. The CDR3 length is 13 residues. CDR3 coding DNA: TGTGCCAGCAGCCTGGGGGCGGAAGGTTTGCTGTTTTTT. As protein: CASSLGAEGLLFF.

This clonotype showed up many times. The chain uses TRBV12-3 or TRBV12-4 and TRBJ1-5; D gene uncertain. The CDR3 sequence is 13 residues long. Trimming left V 0 bases short and J 5 bases short, with 5 bases between. CDR3 loop: CASSLAEDQPQHF. The CDR3 DNA sequence: TGTGCCAGCAGTTTAGCGGAAGATCAGCCCCAGCATTTT.

This clonotype has at least ten counts. V and J are TRBV5-1 and TRBJ1-5; 7 bases fit TRBD1. Per the germline V gene, CDR1 is SGHRS and CDR2 is YFSETQ. The length of the CDR3 is 15 residues. J gave up 1 base and V 1 base, and 2 bases lay outside the gene matches. DNA of the CDR3: TGCGCCAGCAGCTTGCAGGGGGGAAGCAATCAGCCCCAGCATTTT. It is translated as CASSLQGGSNQPQHF.

This chain links TRBV20-1 with TRBJ1-1; TRBD1 aligns across 8 bases. From germline, CDR1 is DFQATT and CDR2 SNEGSKA (reference sequence). V was clipped by 5 bases and J by 5 bases; unmatched bases: 4. The CDR3 totals 12 residues. This chain's CDR3 is CSAPDRVTEAFF. The CDR3 DNA reads as TGCAGTGCTCCGGACAGGGTGACTGAAGCTTTCTTT.

In its sample, this clonotype was seen many times. The chain is built from TRBV5-1 and TRBJ1-2, with TRBD1 identical over 8 bases. The CDR3 has 14 residues. CDR1 is SGHRS, CDR2 YFSETQ, per germline. V trimming: 0 bases; J trimming: 2 bases; junction bases outside the gene matches: 0. In nucleotides, the CDR3 is TGCGCCAGCAGCTTGGGACAGGGGAACTATGGCTACACCTTC. Protein: CASSLGQGNYGYTF.

This clonotype was observed at least ten times. V and J are TRBV27 and TRBJ1-1; maybe TRBD1 (5 bases). With 5 bases removed from V and 8 bases from J, the gap between germline ends came to 9 bases. Germline values: CDR1 MNHEY, CDR2 SMNVEV (reference sequence). The CDR3 is 11 amino acids. The CDR3 spells CASSRGGEAFF. CDR3 nucleotides: TGTGCCAGCAGTCGGGGGGGAGAAGCTTTCTTT.

This clonotype has ten or more counts. V gene TRBV12-3 or TRBV12-4 combines with J gene TRBJ2-5, with D tentatively TRBD2 (5 bases). V lost 7 bases, J lost 5 bases, and 14 bases lay in between. The CDR3 has 13 residues. The CDR3 spells CASTLFEGETQYF. CDR3 in DNA: TGTGCCAGCACCCTATTCGAGGGCGAGACCCAGTACTTC.

This clonotype was seen only a few times. The CDR3 coding sequence is TGCGCCAGCAGCCAAGCCGGGGGGCGGTCTGAAGCTTTCTTT. Residues: CASSQAGGRSEAFF. The gene calls are TRBV4-1 and TRBJ1-1; D perhaps matches TRBD1 (6 bases). V was cut by 1 base and J by 6 bases, with 12 bases left in between. Germline CDR1 is MGHRA and CDR2 is YSYEKL. There are 14 residues in the CDR3.

At least ten counts were recorded for this clonotype. The gene calls are TRBV5-4 and TRBJ1-1; no reliable D call. V lost 4 bases, J lost 1 base, and 5 bases lay in between. Germline V gene sequence: CDR1 SGHNT, CDR2 YYREEE (reference sequence). The CDR3 extends over 12 amino acids. CDR3: CASSEKNTEAFF. Written as DNA, the CDR3 is TGTGCCAGCAGCGAAAAGAACACTGAAGCTTTCTTT. The whole variable domain, remainder taken from reference TRBV5-4 and TRBJ1-1, is ETGVTQSPTHLIKTRGQQVTLRCSSQSGHNTVSWYQQALGQGPQFIFQYYREEENGRGNFPPRFSGLQFPNYSSELNVNALELDDSALYLCASSEKNTEAFFGQGTRLTVV.

This clonotype was detected ten times or more. The chain uses TRBV4-2 and TRBJ2-7, with D possibly matching TRBD2 (5 bases). Between the trimmed V and J ends, which lost 1 base and 0 bases, there was a span of 13 bases. This CDR3 contains 16 residues. Germline CDR1 reads LGHNA; CDR2 reads YNFKEQ. DNA of the CDR3: TGTGCCAGCAGCCAAGTCTCTGCTAGCAGCTCCTACGAGCAGTACTTC. Translation gives CASSQVSASSSYEQYF.

The sample holds many counts of this clonotype. The genes are TRBV5-1 and TRBJ2-6; a weak D match, TRBD2 (6 bases). The CDR3 length is 16 residues. CDR1 SGHRS and CDR2 YFSETQ come from the germline V gene. Trimming removed 2 bases from V and 2 bases from J, with 11 bases in between. The CDR3 protein is CASSFEGRTGANVLTF. The CDR3 nucleotides are TGCGCCAGCAGCTTCGAGGGGAGGACTGGGGCCAACGTCCTGACTTTC.

In its sample, this clonotype was seen many times. Possible read error: a much larger clone is one base away. The genes are TRBV3-1 and TRBJ1-2; D unclear. Germline CDR1 and CDR2: LGHDT and YNNKEL (reference sequence). CDR3 length: 12 residues. Trimming stripped 4 bases from V and 1 base from J, with 4 bases between. The CDR3 reads CASSLYNYGYTF. Here the CDR3 DNA reads TGTGCCAGCAGCCTATATAACTATGGCTACACCTTC. The full variable domain, its missing parts supplied by reference TRBV3-1 and TRBJ1-2, is DTAVSQTPKYLVTQMGNDKSIKCEQNLGHDTMYWYKQDSKKFLKIMFSYNNKELIINETVPNRFSPKSPDKAHLNLHINSLELGDSAVYFCASSLYNYGYTFGSGTRLTVV.

This clonotype was picked up many times. This chain's CDR3 is CASSQVGSYNEQFF. CDR3 nucleotides: TGTGCCAGCAGCCAGGTGGGCTCCTACAATGAGCAGTTCTTC. The genes are TRBV14 and TRBJ2-1; no clear D. Germline V gene sequence: CDR1 SGHDN, CDR2 FVKESK. Trimming removed 3 bases at V and 0 bases at J, with 6 bases between. This CDR3 has 14 residues.

The table lists this clonotype with many counts. This chain joins TRBV24-1 and TRBJ1-2; D unresolved. The CDR3 extends over 15 amino acids. CDR1 is KGHDR and CDR2 is SFDVKD in the germline V gene. V gave up 2 bases and J gave up 4 bases, with 13 bases separating them. The CDR3 loop reads CATSDYGEEGYGYTF. CDR3 coding DNA: TGTGCCACCAGTGATTATGGGGAAGAGGGCTATGGCTACACCTTC.

The table lists this clonotype with many counts. V gene TRBV20-1 combines with J gene TRBJ2-3; TRBD2 matches 8 bases. V was clipped by 3 bases and J by 0 bases; unmatched bases: 5. The CDR3 length is 15 residues. Germline V gene lookup returns CDR1 DFQATT and CDR2 SNEGSKA (reference sequence). The CDR3 region is CSASDSGVSTDTQYF. CDR3 DNA: TGCAGTGCTAGTGATAGCGGGGTTAGCACAGATACGCAGTATTTT.

This clonotype occurred many times. The chain couples TRBV11-2 to TRBJ2-7; D is possibly TRBD1 or TRBD2 (5 bases each). CDR3 length: 20 residues. Trimming removed 2 bases at V and 0 bases at J, with 26 bases between. CDR1 SGHAT and CDR2 FQNNGV come from the germline V gene. CDR3 loop: CASSLPHGTLRRESSYEQYF. The CDR3 nucleotides are TGTGCCAGCAGCTTACCACATGGGACCCTACGACGGGAAAGCTCCTACGAGCAGTACTTC.

This clonotype was seen a handful of times. V usage is TRBV6-1 and J usage is TRBJ2-5; TRBD2 aligns across 12 bases. The V and J ends lost 5 bases and 7 bases, in that order; junction bases with no gene match: 8. This CDR3 is built from 15 residues. CDR1 and CDR2 (germline): MNHNS, SASEGT. The CDR3, as DNA: TGTGCCAGCAGTCGACTAGCGGGGGCGGCTAGGACCCAGTACTTC. Translation gives CASSRLAGAARTQYF.

There are many counts of this clonotype. The chain joins TRBV7-6 to TRBJ2-3; 14 nucleotides align to TRBD2. This CDR3 has 17 residues. From germline, CDR1 is SGHVS and CDR2 FNYEAQ. Trimming took 4 bases from V and 4 from J; bases not matched to a gene: 7. The CDR3 nucleotides read TGTGCCAGCAGCTCTCGACTAGCGGGAGGGAGGGCAGATACGCAGTATTTT. This codes for CASSSRLAGGRADTQYF.

This clonotype showed up many times. The V call is TRBV12-3 or TRBV12-4, the J call TRBJ2-5; D might be TRBD2 (6 bases). V lost 6 bases, J lost 5 bases, and 16 bases lay in between. This CDR3 contains 14 residues. CDR3 bases: TGTGCCAGCAGCCCAATCCGGGGGTGGGAGACCCAGTACTTC. Protein product: CASSPIRGWETQYF.

At least ten counts were recorded for this clonotype. The V call is TRBV5-1, the J call TRBJ2-5, with D unclear. Germline-derived CDR1 and CDR2 are SGHRS and YFSETQ. The CDR3 consists of 11 residues. V dropped 4 bases and J dropped 1 base, with 2 bases sitting between them. CDR3 DNA: TGCGCCAGCAGCGCCCAAGAGACCCAGTACTTC. Translating it yields CASSAQETQYF.

This clonotype was detected many times. This chain uses TRBV18 with TRBJ2-3; D possibly matches TRBD1 or TRBD2 (6 bases each). Trimming stripped 5 bases from V and 7 bases from J, with 25 bases between. CDR1 and CDR2 from the germline V gene are KGHSH and LQKENI. This CDR3 comprises 17 residues. The CDR3: CASSATARTAAGHTQYF. The CDR3 nucleotides read TGTGCCAGCTCAGCCACAGCTCGGACAGCCGCGGGGCATACGCAGTATTTT.

Ten or more counts support this clonotype. The rearrangement links TRBV5-1 to TRBJ2-1; possible D gene TRBD2, 5 bases. With 2 bases removed from V and 7 bases from J, the gap between germline ends came to 22 bases. The CDR3 loop spans 17 amino acids. In germline, CDR1 is SGHRS, CDR2 YFSETQ. CDR3 protein: CASSFVGSDTSGNEQFF. As DNA, the CDR3 is TGCGCCAGCAGCTTTGTGGGTAGCGATACGAGTGGGAATGAGCAGTTCTTC.

This clonotype occurred many times. This rearrangement joins TRBV5-1 to TRBJ2-7, with TRBD2 identical over 8 bases. Per the germline V gene, CDR1 is SGHRS and CDR2 is YFSETQ. Losses at the gene ends were 4 bases for V and 6 bases for J; bases not matched to a gene: 15. This CDR3 has 16 residues. The CDR3 bases are TGCGCCAGCAGCCCGTTAATAGCGGGACCGGCGGGCGAGCAGTACTTC. Translation: CASSPLIAGPAGEQYF.

This clonotype occurred many times. The V call is TRBV28, the J call TRBJ2-7, with 8 bases lining up with TRBD1. The CDR3 has 15 amino acids. V was pared by 5 bases and J by 3 bases, with 9 bases of the junction left unmatched. Germline V gene data show CDR1 as MDHEN and CDR2 as SYDVKM. As DNA, the CDR3 is TGTGCCAGCAGTGTTCAGGGGGCCCCTCGCTACGAGCAGTACTTC. Protein sequence: CASSVQGAPRYEQYF.

Many counts were recorded for this clonotype. The chain is built from TRBV2 and TRBJ2-1; TRBD2 aligns across 10 bases. This CDR3 region has 16 residues. Looked up from germline, CDR1 is SNHLY and CDR2 is FYNNEI. V shed 6 bases and J 2 bases; nucleotides not matched to a gene: 7. The CDR3 sequence: CASRESSGRTYNEQFF. Here the CDR3 DNA reads TGTGCCAGCAGGGAATCTAGCGGGAGAACCTACAATGAGCAGTTCTTC.

This clonotype showed up many times. The V call is TRBV7-9, the J call TRBJ2-7; 7 nucleotides line up with TRBD2. This CDR3 is built from 15 residues. With V trimmed by 5 bases and J by 0 bases, 7 bases remained unmatched. Germline lookup yields CDR1 SEHNR and CDR2 FQNEAQ (reference sequence). DNA for the CDR3: TGTGCCAGCAGCAACCGACTAGCCAGCTCCTACGAGCAGTACTTC. Translating gives CASSNRLASSYEQYF.

This clonotype was observed at least ten times. This chain uses TRBV12-5 with TRBJ2-5, with 12 bases fitting TRBD2. The CDR3 consists of 18 residues. CDR1 and CDR2 (germline): LGHNT, FRNRAP. The trim removed 5 bases at V and 2 bases at J, leaving 12 bases unmatched. The CDR3: CASGPKTGLAGRQETQYF. The CDR3 region has the DNA TGTGCTAGTGGTCCCAAGACCGGACTAGCGGGACGACAAGAGACCCAGTACTTC.

In the case of this clonotype: Because it lacks the conserved phenylalanine or tryptophan at the end, this CDR3 is likely a read error. The J gene is TRBJ2-7, the V gene TRBV28, with 7 bases matching TRBD1. This CDR3 has 12 amino acids. CDR1 and CDR2 from the germline V gene are MDHEN and SYDVKM. The V segment lost 8 bases and the J segment 3 bases; nucleotides outside the gene matches: 4. The CDR3 region has the DNA TGTGCCAGCTCAGGGACAGTCTACGAGCAGTACCTC. This sequence encodes CASSGTVYEQYL.

This clonotype was counted many times. The chain links TRBV20-1 to TRBJ2-1, with 10 bases that match TRBD2. Germline trimming cut 6 bases from V and 2 bases from J; bases unmatched to any gene: 7. The CDR3 runs to 15 residues. CDR1 DFQATT and CDR2 SNEGSKA come from the germline V gene (reference sequence). In DNA form, the CDR3 reads TGCAGTGCCACACTAGCGGGAAGTACCTACAATGAGCAGTTCTTC. This codes for CSATLAGSTYNEQFF.

The table lists this clonotype with many counts. This chain uses TRBV20-1 with TRBJ2-5; D possibly corresponds to TRBD2 (7 bases). V lost 7 bases, J lost 3 bases, and 12 bases lay in between. Germline lookup yields CDR1 DFQATT and CDR2 SNEGSKA (reference sequence). CDR3 length: 12 residues. The CDR3 region has the DNA TGCAGTGGGGGGGGCAGCAAAGAGACCCAGTACTTC. Translation gives CSGGGSKETQYF.